The clone carrying this T cell receptor beta chain was found a few times. Its specificity is unknown. Trimming shortened V by 5 bases and J by 7 bases, and 30 bases separated the two germline ends. Germline loops: CDR1 LNHDA, CDR2 SQIVND (reference sequence). This CDR3 is 19 amino acids long. The treatment here: roughly 19 received Ad26.COV2.S at low or high dose, single or two shots; about 5 received placebo; per-sample allocation not given. Repertoires come from day 63 after the first vaccine or placebo injection. TCRdb's copy holds only in-frame clones and misses some; the assay was immunoSEQ multiplex PCR. The data show approximately 420,000 clones, with 88% seen just once and more than 3% held by the top ten. The data were taken from a study of Ad26.COV2.S vaccination and SARS-CoV-2 variants. Study-wide context: Donor joined the COV1001 Ad26.COV2.S trial arm. Donor got 5x10^10 or 1x10^11 viral particles of Ad26.COV2.S.

Study conclusions and caveats: Vaccinees displayed broader spike-specific TCR repertoires than placebo recipients. Non-spike TCR breadth was similar in vaccine and placebo recipients.

This TCR was sampled from a person between 18 and 59 years old who received the Ad26.COV2.S COVID-19 vaccine or a placebo. The material sequenced was peripheral blood, taken in a trial of Ad26.COV2.S vaccine versus placebo. The chain carries TRBV19 and TRBJ1-5; D possibly corresponds to TRBD1 (6 bases). The CDR3 sequence: CASSPTWGPQGGNRQPQHF. DNA of the CDR3: TGTGCCAGTAGTCCCACTTGGGGCCCACAGGGAGGGAACAGGCAGCCCCAGCATTTT. The variable domain in full, with the rest retrieved from reference TRBV19 and TRBJ1-5, is DGGITQSPKYLFRKEGQNVTLSCEQNLNHDAMYWYRQDPGQGLRLIYYSQIVNDFQKGDIAEGYSVSREKKESFPLTVTSAQKNPTAFYLCASSPTWGPQGGNRQPQHFGDGTRLSIL.